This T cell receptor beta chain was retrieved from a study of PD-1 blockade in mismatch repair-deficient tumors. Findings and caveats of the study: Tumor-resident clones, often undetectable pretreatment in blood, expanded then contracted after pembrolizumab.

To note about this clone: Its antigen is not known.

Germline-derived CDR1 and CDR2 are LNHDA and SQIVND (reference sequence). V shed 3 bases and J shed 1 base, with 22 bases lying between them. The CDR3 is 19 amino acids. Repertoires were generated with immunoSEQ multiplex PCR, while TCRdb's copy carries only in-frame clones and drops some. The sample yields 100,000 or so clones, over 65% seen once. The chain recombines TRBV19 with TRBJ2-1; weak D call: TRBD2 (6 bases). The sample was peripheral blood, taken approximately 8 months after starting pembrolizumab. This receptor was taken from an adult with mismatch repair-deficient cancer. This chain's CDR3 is CASSIWFVGYGSSYNEQFF. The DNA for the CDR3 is TGTGCCAGTAGTATTTGGTTTGTGGGCTACGGGAGTTCCTACAATGAGCAGTTCTTC.